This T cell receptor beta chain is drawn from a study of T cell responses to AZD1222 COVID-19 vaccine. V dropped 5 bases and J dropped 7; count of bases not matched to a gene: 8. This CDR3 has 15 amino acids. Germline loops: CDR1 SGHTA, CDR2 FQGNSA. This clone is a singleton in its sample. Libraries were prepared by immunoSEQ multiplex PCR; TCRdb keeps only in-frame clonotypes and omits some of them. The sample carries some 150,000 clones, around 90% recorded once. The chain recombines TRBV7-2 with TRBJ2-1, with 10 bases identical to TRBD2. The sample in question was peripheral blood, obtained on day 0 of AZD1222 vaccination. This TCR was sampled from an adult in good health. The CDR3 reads CASSESSGGINEQFF. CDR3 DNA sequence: TGTGCCAGCAGCGAATCTAGCGGGGGTATTAATGAGCAGTTCTTC. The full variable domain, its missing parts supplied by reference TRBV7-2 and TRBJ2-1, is GAGVSQSPSNKVTEKGKDVELRCDPISGHTALYWYRQSLGQGLEFLIYFQGNSAPDKSGLPSDRFSAERTGGSVSTLTIQRTQQEDSAVYLCASSESSGGINEQFFGPGTRLTVL.